These 4 T cell receptor beta chains were all obtained from the same sample, sequenced in a study of blood T cells in healthy people across ages. The second PCR ran roughly 7 to 12 cycles with a sample-barcoded 5' primer and J-beta primers. MiXCR, applied by TCRdb to the 5' RACE reads, yields one record per CDR3 protein. The data show around 1.1 million distinct CDR3 sequences, with less than 45% seen just once and approximately 14% held by the top ten. The sample was blood. The receptors were gathered from a young man in good health.

The chain couples TRBV6-2 or TRBV6-3 to TRBJ2-7; D is undetermined. This CDR3 spans 12 amino acids. Germline CDR1 MNHEY, CDR2 SVGEGT. The germline V and J ends were trimmed by 6 bases and 3 bases, with 9 bases remaining between them. CDR3: CASSGPYYEQYF. Here the CDR3 DNA reads TGTGCCAGCAGCGGTCCCTACTACGAGCAGTACTTC.

This rearrangement joins TRBV7-2 to TRBJ1-6; 11 bases agree with TRBD1. V was pared by 2 bases and J by 12 bases, with 9 bases of the junction left unmatched. The germline V gene has CDR1 SGHTA and CDR2 FQGNSA. The CDR3 is made up of 16 amino acids. The chain's CDR3 is CASSLSGQGARLPLHF. CDR3 DNA sequence: TGTGCCAGCAGCTTATCTGGACAGGGGGCAAGACTACCCCTCCACTTT.

This chain joins TRBV20-1 and TRBJ1-6, with D possibly matching TRBD1 (6 bases). Germline CDR1 DFQATT, CDR2 SNEGSKA (reference sequence). Trimming shortened V by 2 bases and J by 4 bases, and 12 bases separated the two germline ends. The length of the CDR3 is 15 residues. The CDR3 nucleotides read TGCAGTGCTAGAATGGCGGGACATTATAATTCACCCCTCCACTTT. Its protein is CSARMAGHYNSPLHF.

V gene TRBV13 combines with J gene TRBJ1-2; no definite D call. CDR1 PRHDT and CDR2 FYEKMQ come from the germline V gene (reference sequence). The V and J ends lost 1 base and 7 bases respectively, with 16 bases between them. This CDR3 region has 15 residues. CDR3 protein: CASSLEFEGSRGYTF. The CDR3 DNA is TGTGCCAGCAGCTTAGAGTTTGAGGGATCCCGTGGCTACACCTTC.